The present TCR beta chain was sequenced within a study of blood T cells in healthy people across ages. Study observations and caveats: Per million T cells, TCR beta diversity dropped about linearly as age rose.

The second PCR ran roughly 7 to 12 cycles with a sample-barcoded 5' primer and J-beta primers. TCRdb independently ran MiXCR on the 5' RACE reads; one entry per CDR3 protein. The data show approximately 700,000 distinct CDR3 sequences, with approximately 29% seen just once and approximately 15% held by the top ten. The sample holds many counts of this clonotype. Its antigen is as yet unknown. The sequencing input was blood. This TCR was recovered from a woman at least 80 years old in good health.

The CDR3 reads CSPGGEGPRETQYF. The CDR3 DNA reads as TGCAGCCCCGGGGGTGAAGGCCCAAGAGAGACCCAGTACTTC. J is TRBJ2-5 and V is TRBV29-1; maybe TRBD2 (6 bases). CDR3 length: 14 residues. Per germline, CDR1 SQVTM and CDR2 ANQGSEA. V lost 8 bases and J lost 4, with 20 bases in between.